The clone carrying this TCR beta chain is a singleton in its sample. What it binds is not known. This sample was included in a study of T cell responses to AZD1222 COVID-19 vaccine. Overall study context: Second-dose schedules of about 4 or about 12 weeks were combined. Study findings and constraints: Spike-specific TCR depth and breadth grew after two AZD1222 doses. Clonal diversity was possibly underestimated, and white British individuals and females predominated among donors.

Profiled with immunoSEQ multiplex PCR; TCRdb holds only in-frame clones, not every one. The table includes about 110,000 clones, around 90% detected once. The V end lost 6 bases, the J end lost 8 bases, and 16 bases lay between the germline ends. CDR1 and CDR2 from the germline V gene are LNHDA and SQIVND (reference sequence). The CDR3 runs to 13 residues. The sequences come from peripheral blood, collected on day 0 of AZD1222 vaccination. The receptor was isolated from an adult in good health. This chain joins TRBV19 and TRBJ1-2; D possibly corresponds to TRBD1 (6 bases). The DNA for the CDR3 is TGTGCCAGTAGGGTCCTCACAGGGATGGGCTACACCTTC. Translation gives CASRVLTGMGYTF.